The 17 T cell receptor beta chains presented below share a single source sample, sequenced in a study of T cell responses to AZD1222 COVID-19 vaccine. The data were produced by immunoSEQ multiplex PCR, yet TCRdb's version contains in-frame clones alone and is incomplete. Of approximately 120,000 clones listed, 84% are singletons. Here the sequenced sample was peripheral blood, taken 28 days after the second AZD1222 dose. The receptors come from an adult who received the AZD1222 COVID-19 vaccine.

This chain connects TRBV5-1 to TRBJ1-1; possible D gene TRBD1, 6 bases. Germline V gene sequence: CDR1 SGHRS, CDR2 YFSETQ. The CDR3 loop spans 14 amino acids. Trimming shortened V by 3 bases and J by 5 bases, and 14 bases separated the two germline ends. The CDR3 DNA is TGCGCCAGCAGCTCCCAGGACAGTACAACTGAAGCTTTCTTT. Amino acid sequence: CASSSQDSTTEAFF.

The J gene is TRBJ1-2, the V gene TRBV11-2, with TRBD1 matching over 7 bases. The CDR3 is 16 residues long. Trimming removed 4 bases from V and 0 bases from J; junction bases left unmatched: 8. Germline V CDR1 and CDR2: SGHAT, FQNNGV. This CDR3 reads CASSSAGDRANYGYTF. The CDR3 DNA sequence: TGTGCCAGCAGCTCAGCGGGGGACAGAGCTAACTATGGCTACACCTTC.

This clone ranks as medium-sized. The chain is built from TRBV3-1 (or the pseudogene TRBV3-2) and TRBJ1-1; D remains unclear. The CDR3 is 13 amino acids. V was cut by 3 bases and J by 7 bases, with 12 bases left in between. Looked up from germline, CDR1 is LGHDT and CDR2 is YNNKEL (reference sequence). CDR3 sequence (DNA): TGTGCCAGCAGCCAGGAAAACAGCCATGAAGCTTTCTTT. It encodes CASSQENSHEAFF.

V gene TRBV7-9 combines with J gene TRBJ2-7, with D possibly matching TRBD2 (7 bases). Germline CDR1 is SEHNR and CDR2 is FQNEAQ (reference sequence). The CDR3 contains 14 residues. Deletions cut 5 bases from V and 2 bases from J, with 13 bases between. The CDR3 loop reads CASSPRGGTYEQYF. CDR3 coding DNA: TGTGCCAGCAGCCCTAGGGGGGGCACCTACGAGCAGTACTTC. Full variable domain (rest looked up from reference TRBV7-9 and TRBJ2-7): DTGVSQNPRHKITKRGQNVTFRCDPISEHNRLYWYRQTLGQGPEFLTYFQNEAQLEKSRLLSDRFSAERPKGSFSTLEIQRTEQGDSAMYLCASSPRGGTYEQYFGPGTRLTVT.

The DNA of the CDR3 is TGCGCCAGCAGCCAAGGGGGAGGATGGGGCGAAAAACTGTTTTTT. It translates to CASSQGGGWGEKLFF. V and J are TRBV4-1 and TRBJ1-4; TRBD1 is a possible D gene (5 bases). Germline V lookup: CDR1 MGHRA, CDR2 YSYEKL. Between the trimmed V and J ends, which lost 1 base and 8 bases, there was a span of 14 bases. The CDR3 is 15 amino acids.

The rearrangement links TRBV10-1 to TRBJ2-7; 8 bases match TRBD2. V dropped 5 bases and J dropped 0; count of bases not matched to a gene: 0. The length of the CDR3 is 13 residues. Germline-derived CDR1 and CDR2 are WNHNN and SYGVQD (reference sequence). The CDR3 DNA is TGCGCCAGCAGTACTAGCGGCTCCTACGAGCAGTACTTC. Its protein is CASSTSGSYEQYF.

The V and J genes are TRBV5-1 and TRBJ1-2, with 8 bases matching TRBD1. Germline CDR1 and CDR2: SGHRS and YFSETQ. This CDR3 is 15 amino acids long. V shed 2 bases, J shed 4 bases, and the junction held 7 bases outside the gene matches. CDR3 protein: CASSFNRGVSYGYTF. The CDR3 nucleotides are TGCGCCAGCAGCTTTAACAGGGGGGTGAGCTATGGCTACACCTTC.

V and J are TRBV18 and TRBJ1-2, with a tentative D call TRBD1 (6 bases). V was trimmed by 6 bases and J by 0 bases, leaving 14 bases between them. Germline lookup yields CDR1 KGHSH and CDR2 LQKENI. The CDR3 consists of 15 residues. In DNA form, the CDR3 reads TGTGCCAGCTCCCGGACAGTCGTAACTAACTATGGCTACACCTTC. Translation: CASSRTVVTNYGYTF.

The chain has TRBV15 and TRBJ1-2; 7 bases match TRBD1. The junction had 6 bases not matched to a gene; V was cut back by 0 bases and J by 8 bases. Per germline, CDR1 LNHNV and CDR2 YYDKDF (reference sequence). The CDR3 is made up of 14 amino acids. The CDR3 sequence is CATSRDPGTAGYTF. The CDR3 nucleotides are TGTGCCACCAGCAGAGACCCCGGGACAGCCGGCTACACCTTC. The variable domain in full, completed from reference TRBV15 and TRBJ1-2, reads DAMVIQNPRYQVTQFGKPVTLSCSQTLNHNVMYWYQQKSSQAPKLLFHYYDKDFNNEADTPDNFQSRRPNTSFCFLDIRSPGLGDTAMYLCATSRDPGTAGYTFGSGTRLTVV.

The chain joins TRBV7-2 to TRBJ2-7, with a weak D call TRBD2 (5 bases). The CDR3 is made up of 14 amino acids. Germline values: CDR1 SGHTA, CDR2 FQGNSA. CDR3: CATARASISYEQYF. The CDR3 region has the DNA TGTGCTACAGCGAGGGCTAGCATCTCCTACGAGCAGTACTTC.

This CDR3 reads CASAGAHRSYNEQFF. For the CDR3, the DNA is TGTGCCAGCGCAGGGGCCCACCGCTCCTACAATGAGCAGTTCTTC. This chain uses TRBV6-5 with TRBJ2-1, with a tentative D call TRBD1 (6 bases). Germline lookup yields CDR1 MNHEY and CDR2 SVGAGI. Trimming pared 8 bases from V and 0 bases from J, leaving 14 bases between. This CDR3 comprises 15 residues.

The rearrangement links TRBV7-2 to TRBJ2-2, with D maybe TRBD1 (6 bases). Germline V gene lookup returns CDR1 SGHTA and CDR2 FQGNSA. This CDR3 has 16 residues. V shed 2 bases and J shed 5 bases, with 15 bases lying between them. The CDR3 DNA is TGTGCCAGCAGCTTAAACGGGGCAGGGACAACCGGGGAGCTGTTTTTT. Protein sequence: CASSLNGAGTTGELFF.

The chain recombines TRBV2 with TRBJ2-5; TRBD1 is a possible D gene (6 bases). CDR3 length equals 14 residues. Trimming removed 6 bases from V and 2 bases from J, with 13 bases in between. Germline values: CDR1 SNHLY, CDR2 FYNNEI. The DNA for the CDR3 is TGTGCCAGCAGAAGAGTTGGACAGCAAGAGACCCAGTACTTC. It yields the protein CASRRVGQQETQYF.

The CDR3 protein is CAISNAALAKNIQYF. CDR3 sequence (DNA): TGTGCCATCAGTAACGCGGCTCTAGCCAAAAACATTCAGTACTTC. The chain employs TRBV10-3 and TRBJ2-4, with unresolved D. There are 15 residues in the CDR3. Germline V gene lookup returns CDR1 ENHRY and CDR2 SYGVKD. Trimming shortened V by 5 bases and J by 0 bases, and 11 bases separated the two germline ends.

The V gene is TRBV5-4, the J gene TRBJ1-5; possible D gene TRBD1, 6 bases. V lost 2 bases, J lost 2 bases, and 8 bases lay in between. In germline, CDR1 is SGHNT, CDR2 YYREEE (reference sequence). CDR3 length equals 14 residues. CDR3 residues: CASSFKGGNQPQHF. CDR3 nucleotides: TGTGCCAGCAGCTTCAAGGGGGGCAATCAGCCCCAGCATTTT. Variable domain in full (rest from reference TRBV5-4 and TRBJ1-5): ETGVTQSPTHLIKTRGQQVTLRCSSQSGHNTVSWYQQALGQGPQFIFQYYREEENGRGNFPPRFSGLQFPNYSSELNVNALELDDSALYLCASSFKGGNQPQHFGDGTRLSIL.

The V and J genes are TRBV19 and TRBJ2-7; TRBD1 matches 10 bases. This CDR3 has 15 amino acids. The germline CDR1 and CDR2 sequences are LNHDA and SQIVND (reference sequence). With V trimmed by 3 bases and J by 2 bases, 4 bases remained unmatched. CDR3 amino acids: CASSMGQGRAYEQYF. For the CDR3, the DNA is TGTGCCAGTAGTATGGGACAGGGGAGGGCCTACGAGCAGTACTTC.

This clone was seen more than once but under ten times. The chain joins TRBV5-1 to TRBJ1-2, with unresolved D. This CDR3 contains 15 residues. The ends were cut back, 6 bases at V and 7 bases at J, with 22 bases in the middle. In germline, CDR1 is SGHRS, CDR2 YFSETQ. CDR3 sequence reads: CASISGISGYGGYTF. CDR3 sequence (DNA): TGCGCCAGCATTAGCGGGATCTCCGGCTATGGTGGCTACACCTTC.